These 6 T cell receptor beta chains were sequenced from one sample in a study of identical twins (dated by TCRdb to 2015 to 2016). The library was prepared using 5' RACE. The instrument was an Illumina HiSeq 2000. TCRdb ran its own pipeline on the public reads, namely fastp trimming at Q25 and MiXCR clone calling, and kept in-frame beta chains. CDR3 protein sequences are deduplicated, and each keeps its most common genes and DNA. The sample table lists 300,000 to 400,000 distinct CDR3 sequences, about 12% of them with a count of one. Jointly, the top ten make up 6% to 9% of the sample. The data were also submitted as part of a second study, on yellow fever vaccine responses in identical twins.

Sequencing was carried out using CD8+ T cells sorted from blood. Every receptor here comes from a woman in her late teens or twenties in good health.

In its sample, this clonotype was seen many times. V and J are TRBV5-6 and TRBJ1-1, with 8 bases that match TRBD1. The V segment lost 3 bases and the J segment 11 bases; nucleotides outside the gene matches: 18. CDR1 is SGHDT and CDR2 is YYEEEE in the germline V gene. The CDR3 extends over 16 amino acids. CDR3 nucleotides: TGTGCCAGCAGCTCAGGGGGCGGGGAACTCCGAATCGGGGCTTTCTTT. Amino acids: CASSSGGGELRIGAFF. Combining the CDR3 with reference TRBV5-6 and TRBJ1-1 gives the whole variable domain DAGVTQSPTHLIKTRGQQVTLRCSPKSGHDTVSWYQQALGQGPQFIFQYYEEEERQRGNFPDRFSGHQFPNYSSELNVNALLLGDSALYLCASSSGGGELRIGAFFGQGTRLTVV.

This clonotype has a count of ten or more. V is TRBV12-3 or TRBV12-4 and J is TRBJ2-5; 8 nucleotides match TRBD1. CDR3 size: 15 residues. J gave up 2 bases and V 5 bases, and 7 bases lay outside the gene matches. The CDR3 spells CASSGQGRVQETQYF. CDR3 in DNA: TGTGCCAGCAGTGGACAGGGCAGGGTTCAAGAGACCCAGTACTTC.

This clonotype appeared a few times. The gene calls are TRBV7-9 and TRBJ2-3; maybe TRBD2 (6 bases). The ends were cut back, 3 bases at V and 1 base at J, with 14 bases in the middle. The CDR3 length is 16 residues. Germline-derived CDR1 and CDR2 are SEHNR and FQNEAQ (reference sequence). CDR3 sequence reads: CASSFLEWGGTDTQYF. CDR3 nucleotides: TGTGCCAGCAGCTTCCTAGAGTGGGGGGGCACAGATACGCAGTATTTT.

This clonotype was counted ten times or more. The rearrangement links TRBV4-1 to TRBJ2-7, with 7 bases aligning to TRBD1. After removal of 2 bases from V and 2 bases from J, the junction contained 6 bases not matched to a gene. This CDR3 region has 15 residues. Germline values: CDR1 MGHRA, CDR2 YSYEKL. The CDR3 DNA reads TGCGCCAGCAGCCAAAGGACAGGACAAGCCTACGAGCAGTACTTC. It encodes CASSQRTGQAYEQYF.

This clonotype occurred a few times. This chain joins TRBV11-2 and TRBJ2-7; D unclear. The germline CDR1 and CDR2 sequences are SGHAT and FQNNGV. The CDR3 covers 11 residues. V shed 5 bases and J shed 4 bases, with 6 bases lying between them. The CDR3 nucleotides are TGTGCCAGCAGCGCGAATTACGAGCAGTACGTC. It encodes CASSANYEQYV.

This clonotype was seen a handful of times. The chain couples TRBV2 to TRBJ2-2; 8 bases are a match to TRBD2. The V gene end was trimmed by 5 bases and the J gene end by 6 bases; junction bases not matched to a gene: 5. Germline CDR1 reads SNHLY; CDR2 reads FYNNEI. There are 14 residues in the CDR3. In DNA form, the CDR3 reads TGTGCCAGCAGTCTTAGCGGGGAGGCCGGGGAGCTGTTTTTT. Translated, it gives CASSLSGEAGELFF.